This T cell receptor beta chain was profiled in a study of blood T cells in healthy people across ages. Whole-study results and caveats: Relative to aged donors, long-lived donors carried more naive CD4+ cells and displayed higher diversity.

Then a second PCR, running about 6 to 12 cycles, was carried out with a sample-barcoded 5' primer and a J-beta primer mix. Each cDNA molecule was tagged by a template-switch adaptor that had 12 random nucleotides. TCRdb analysed the 5' RACE reads with MiXCR anew, one entry per CDR3 protein. The sample has more than 800,000 distinct CDR3 sequences; 40% to 50% are singletons. Germline values: CDR1 MNHEY, CDR2 SMNVEV (reference sequence). The CDR3 is made up of 15 amino acids. J lost 4 bases, V lost 1 base, and 7 bases had no gene match. There are a few counts of this clonotype. Its target is not known. The study isolated at least 6 million PBMCs from each sample. Each sample provided at least 5 micrograms of extracted total RNA.

Specimen: blood. V usage is TRBV27 and J usage is TRBJ2-7; 7 bases fit TRBD2. The clonotype was recovered from a woman aged 60-75 years in good health. The CDR3 sequence: CASSLWGGSLYEQYF. CDR3 DNA sequence: TGTGCCAGCAGTTTATGGGGAGGGAGCCTATACGAGCAGTACTTC.